The 20 T cell receptor beta chains in this list originate from one sample, sequenced in a study of T cells after yellow fever vaccination. TCRdb itself ran the 5' RACE reads through MiXCR, one entry per CDR3 protein. Among 300,000 to 350,000 distinct CDR3 sequences listed, 3.5% to 5% were seen once. Sequencing was performed on PBMCs, taken 15 days after the yellow fever booster vaccination. These receptors came from a man younger than 35 who received the YFV17D yellow fever vaccine.

Ten or more counts support this clonotype. The J gene is TRBJ2-7, the V gene TRBV5-1; 8 bases are a match to TRBD1. There are 14 residues in the CDR3. Germline assignment: CDR1 SGHRS and CDR2 YFSETQ. V trimming: 4 bases; J trimming: 3 bases; junction bases outside the gene matches: 6. CDR3 sequence: CASSQGQAGYEQYV. The CDR3 region has the DNA TGCGCCAGCAGCCAGGGACAGGCCGGCTACGAGCAGTACGTC.

V and J are TRBV10-3 and TRBJ2-5, with D possibly matching TRBD1 (6 bases). CDR1 ENHRY and CDR2 SYGVKD come from the germline V gene. The V end lost 0 bases, the J end lost 3 bases, and 14 bases lay between the germline ends. The CDR3 extends over 16 amino acids. CDR3 amino acids: CAISESQPEGEETQYF. CDR3 nucleotides: TGTGCCATCAGTGAGTCCCAACCAGAGGGGGAAGAGACCCAGTACTTC.

This clonotype has just a few counts. The chain joins TRBV6-5 to TRBJ2-7; no firm D call. The CDR3 is 13 amino acids. Trimming removed 0 bases at V and 2 bases at J, with 5 bases between. CDR1 is MNHEY, CDR2 SVGAGI, per germline. The CDR3 DNA follows: TGTGCCAGCAGTTACTCGGAACCCTACGAGCAGTACTTC. This gives the protein CASSYSEPYEQYF.

This clonotype was observed at least ten times. The CDR3 protein is CASSSAWGGYGYTF. In DNA form, the CDR3 reads TGTGCCAGCAGCTCGGCGTGGGGAGGGTATGGCTACACCTTC. This chain connects TRBV7-9 to TRBJ1-2, with no clear D. The CDR3 is 14 residues long. V was trimmed by 4 bases and J by 5 bases, leaving 14 bases between them. Germline V gene sequence: CDR1 SEHNR, CDR2 FQNEAQ (reference sequence).

Many counts were recorded for this clonotype. The genes are TRBV5-5 and TRBJ2-1, with 7 positions matching TRBD1. V was pared by 2 bases and J by 8 bases, with 16 bases of the junction left unmatched. CDR1 and CDR2 (germline): SGHKS, YYEKEE (reference sequence). The CDR3 sequence is 17 residues long. The CDR3 loop reads CASSFGEGARRAYEQFF. The CDR3 coding sequence is TGTGCCAGCAGCTTCGGAGAGGGGGCTCGGAGAGCATATGAGCAGTTCTTC.

This clonotype was observed many times. The gene calls are TRBV20-1 and TRBJ2-3; TRBD1 might be the D (6 bases). This CDR3 spans 13 amino acids. The V end was cut by 5 bases, the J end by 6 bases, with 15 bases between. Germline CDR1 reads DFQATT; CDR2 reads SNEGSKA (reference sequence). CDR3 loop: CSARTGSRDTQYF. Written as DNA, the CDR3 is TGCAGTGCTCGAACAGGGTCTCGGGATACGCAGTATTTT.

In this sample, this clonotype turned up many times. V and J are TRBV10-2 and TRBJ2-7; D is undetermined. Germline V CDR1 and CDR2: WSHSY, SAAADI. The CDR3 has 13 residues. Trimming cost V 0 bases and J 4 bases, with 7 bases left between them. The CDR3, as DNA: TGCGCCAGCAGTGAGTCTTTGCGTTACGAGCAGTACGTC. Translation: CASSESLRYEQYV.

The chain has TRBV4-1 and TRBJ1-2; TRBD1 matches at 7 bases. The ends lost 3 bases at V and 2 bases at J; junction bases unmatched: 3. The CDR3 covers 14 residues. CDR1 is MGHRA, CDR2 YSYEKL, per germline. The CDR3 coding sequence is TGCGCCAGCAGCCAGGGACAGAAAAACTATGGCTACACCTTC. It yields the protein CASSQGQKNYGYTF.

This sequence joins TRBV5-1 and TRBJ1-5, with D maybe TRBD1 (5 bases). The ends were cut back, 0 bases at V and 3 bases at J, with 7 bases in the middle. CDR3 length equals 14 residues. Germline loops: CDR1 SGHRS, CDR2 YFSETQ. The CDR3 nucleotides are TGCGCCAGCAGCTTGGTAGGGGACAATCAGCCCCAGCATTTT. It yields the protein CASSLVGDNQPQHF.

This chain connects TRBV7-2 to TRBJ1-4; D unresolved. Trimming cost V 2 bases and J 8 bases, with 12 bases left between them. CDR1 and CDR2 (germline): SGHTA, FQGNSA. CDR3 length: 14 residues. CDR3 sequence (DNA): TGTGCCAGCAGCTTACCAGGACGGAGGGAAAAACTGTTTTTT. Translation gives CASSLPGRREKLFF.

This clonotype was seen repeatedly, ten times or more. J is TRBJ1-2 and V is TRBV4-2; 8 positions agree with TRBD1. CDR3 size: 15 residues. Per germline, CDR1 LGHNA and CDR2 YNFKEQ. After removal of 3 bases from V and 5 bases from J, the junction contained 8 bases not matched to a gene. The CDR3 DNA is TGTGCCAGCAGCCAGGAGATGGGGACAGGATATGGCTACACCTTC. Protein: CASSQEMGTGYGYTF.

The chain employs TRBV18 and TRBJ2-7; D might be TRBD1 or TRBD2, each matching 5 bases. V lost 6 bases, J lost 0 bases, and 18 bases lay in between. From germline, CDR1 is KGHSH and CDR2 LQKENI. This CDR3 region has 16 residues. CDR3 coding DNA: TGTGCCAGCTCCCCCGCCGAGGGTGGGGCCTCCTACGAGCAGTACTTC. Its protein is CASSPAEGGASYEQYF.

This clonotype was picked up a small number of times. The chain carries TRBV20-1 and TRBJ2-7; D possibly corresponds to TRBD2 (5 bases). Germline V CDR1 and CDR2: DFQATT, SNEGSKA (reference sequence). The CDR3 contains 13 residues. The CDR3 region is CSRQGLSSSEQYF. CDR3 DNA sequence: TGCAGCAGGCAAGGACTTAGCTCGAGCGAGCAGTACTTC.

This clonotype was found a few times. The CDR3 sequence is CASSYLIGAIAGNTIYF. CDR3 sequence (DNA): TGTGCCAGCAGCTACCTGATCGGGGCAATAGCAGGAAACACCATATATTTT. The chain has TRBV7-9 and TRBJ1-3, with D perhaps matching TRBD1 (5 bases). This CDR3 has 17 amino acids. Germline CDR1 and CDR2: SEHNR and FQNEAQ (reference sequence). The V and J ends lost 4 bases and 4 bases respectively, with 20 bases between them.

The chain links TRBV5-6 to TRBJ2-7; 8 bases are shared with TRBD1. Losses at the gene ends were 7 bases for V and 5 bases for J; bases not matched to a gene: 11. Germline loops: CDR1 SGHDT, CDR2 YYEEEE. This CDR3 comprises 14 residues. CDR3 region: CASGIDRGQHEQYF. CDR3 in DNA: TGTGCCAGCGGCATTGACAGGGGACAACACGAGCAGTACTTC.

This clonotype has more than one count but fewer than ten. V gene TRBV5-1 combines with J gene TRBJ2-1, with 11 bases aligning to TRBD1. The CDR3 totals 14 residues. J lost 8 bases, V lost 5 bases, and 6 bases had no gene match. Germline assignment: CDR1 SGHRS and CDR2 YFSETQ. The CDR3 sequence: CASRRGQGADEQFF. CDR3 bases: TGCGCCAGCAGAAGAGGACAGGGGGCGGATGAGCAGTTCTTC. Variable domain in full (rest from reference TRBV5-1 and TRBJ2-1): KAGVTQTPRYLIKTRGQQVTLSCSPISGHRSVSWYQQTPGQGLQFLFEYFSETQRNKGNFPGRFSGRQFSNSRSEMNVSTLELGDSALYLCASRRGQGADEQFFGPGTRLTVL.

Many counts were recorded for this clonotype. CDR3 DNA sequence: TGTGCCAGCAGCCAACGCGGGGAGGAGTACTATGGCTACACCTTC. Translation: CASSQRGEEYYGYTF. This chain uses TRBV4-2 with TRBJ1-2, with no clear D. The CDR3 extends over 15 amino acids. From germline, CDR1 is LGHNA and CDR2 YNFKEQ. With 2 bases removed from V and 3 bases from J, the gap between germline ends came to 13 bases.

The V gene is TRBV4-2, the J gene TRBJ1-1; no reliable D call. Between the trimmed V and J ends, which lost 0 bases and 1 base, there was a span of 12 bases. This CDR3 has 16 residues. In germline, CDR1 is LGHNA, CDR2 YNFKEQ. The CDR3: CASSQDYTPANTEAFF. The CDR3 DNA reads as TGTGCCAGCAGCCAAGACTATACCCCTGCGAACACTGAAGCTTTCTTT.

This clonotype was counted only a few times. This chain connects TRBV11-2 to TRBJ1-4; no firm D call. Germline CDR1 and CDR2: SGHAT and FQNNGV. V gave up 1 base and J gave up 0 bases, with 9 bases separating them. This CDR3 region has 16 residues. CDR3: CASSLARFATNEKLFF. CDR3 DNA sequence: TGTGCCAGCAGCTTAGCACGCTTTGCAACTAATGAAAAACTGTTTTTT.

This clonotype was counted ten times or more. The chain combines TRBV7-9 with TRBJ2-1; unclear D gene. The CDR3 consists of 13 residues. V lost 5 bases and J lost 4, with 9 bases in between. Germline CDR1 and CDR2: SEHNR and FQNEAQ (reference sequence). CDR3 in DNA: TGTGCCAGCAGCCGTGGGTCTTACAATGAGCAGTTCTTC. This encodes CASSRGSYNEQFF. Supplemented by reference TRBV7-9 and TRBJ2-1, the full variable domain reads DTGVSQNPRHKITKRGQNVTFRCDPISEHNRLYWYRQTLGQGPEFLTYFQNEAQLEKSRLLSDRFSAERPKGSFSTLEIQRTEQGDSAMYLCASSRGSYNEQFFGPGTRLTVL.